This paragraph covers one TCR beta chain sequence. Its antigen remains unknown. Drawing of blood for sampling happened at baseline, at cycle 4 day 1, and at cycle 7 day 1. The data are from a study of OX40 agonist ivuxolimab in advanced cancers. Study information: Patients received intravenous ivuxolimab every 2 weeks at 0.01 to 10 mg/kg. Three patients, one with hepatocellular carcinoma and two with cutaneous melanoma, achieved partial responses.

CDR1 is MNHEY, CDR2 SMNVEV, per germline (reference sequence). CDR3 size: 15 residues. With 8 bases removed from V and 1 base from J, the gap between germline ends came to 17 bases. The method was immunoSEQ multiplex PCR; TCRdb's version includes in-frame clones alone and lacks a portion of them. The sample consists of 45,000 to 50,000 clones, roughly 90% of them appearing once. Whole-study results and caveats: In CD8+ T cells, expanded clones were on average more numerous than in CD4+.

The genes are TRBV27 and TRBJ1-1; the D gene is possibly TRBD1 (5 bases). The receptor comes from an adult with an advanced solid tumor such as melanoma, head and neck, liver or kidney cancer. This material consisted of CD4+ or CD8+ T cells sorted from blood, taken in a trial of the OX40 agonist ivuxolimab. The CDR3 region is CASQGNRLSNTEAFF. The CDR3 bases are TGTGCCAGCCAAGGGAACAGGCTCTCGAACACTGAAGCTTTCTTT.